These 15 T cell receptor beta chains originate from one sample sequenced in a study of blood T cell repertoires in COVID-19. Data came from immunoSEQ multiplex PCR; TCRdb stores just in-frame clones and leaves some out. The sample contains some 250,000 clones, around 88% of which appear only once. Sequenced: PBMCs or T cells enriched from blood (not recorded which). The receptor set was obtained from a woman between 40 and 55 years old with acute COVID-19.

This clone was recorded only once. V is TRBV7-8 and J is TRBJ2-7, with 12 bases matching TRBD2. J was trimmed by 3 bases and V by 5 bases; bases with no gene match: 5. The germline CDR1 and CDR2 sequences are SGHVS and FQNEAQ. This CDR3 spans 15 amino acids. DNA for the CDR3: TGTGCCAGCAGCAGAAGGACTAGCGGGGACTACGAGCAGTACTTC. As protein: CASSRRTSGDYEQYF. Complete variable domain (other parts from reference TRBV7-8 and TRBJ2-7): GAGVSQSPRYKVAKRGQDVALRCDPISGHVSLFWYQQALGQGPEFLTYFQNEAQLDKSGLPSDRFFAERPEGSVSTLKIQRTQQEDSAVYLCASSRRTSGDYEQYFGPGTRLTVT.

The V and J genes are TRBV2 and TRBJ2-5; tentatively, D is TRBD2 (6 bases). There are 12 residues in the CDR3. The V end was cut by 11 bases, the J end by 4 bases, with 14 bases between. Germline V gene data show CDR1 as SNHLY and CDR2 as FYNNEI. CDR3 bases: TGTGCCGACCGGGACTTGACAGAGACCCAGTACTTC. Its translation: CADRDLTETQYF.

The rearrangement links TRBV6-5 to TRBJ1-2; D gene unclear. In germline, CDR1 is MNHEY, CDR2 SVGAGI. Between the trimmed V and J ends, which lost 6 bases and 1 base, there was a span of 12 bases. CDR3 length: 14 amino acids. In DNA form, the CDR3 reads TGTGCCAGCAGGGGCAGTCTTGGTAACTATGGCTACACCTTC. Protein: CASRGSLGNYGYTF.

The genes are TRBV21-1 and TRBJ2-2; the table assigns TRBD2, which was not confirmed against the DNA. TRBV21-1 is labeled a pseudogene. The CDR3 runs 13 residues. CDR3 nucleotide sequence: TGTGCCAGCAGCGGGAGTGTAAGGAGGGAGCTGTTTTTT. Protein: CASSGSVRRELFF.

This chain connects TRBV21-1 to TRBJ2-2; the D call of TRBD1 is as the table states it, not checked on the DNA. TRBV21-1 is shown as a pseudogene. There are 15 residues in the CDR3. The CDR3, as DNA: TGTGCCAGCAGCAAAACCGACAGGGACGCCGGGGAGCTGTTTTTT. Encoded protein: CASSKTDRDAGELFF.

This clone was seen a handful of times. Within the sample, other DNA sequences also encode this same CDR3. Written as DNA, the CDR3 is TGTGCCAGCAGCGTACGGGGCCAAGAGACCCAGTACTTC. It specifies CASSVRGQETQYF. The chain employs TRBV9 and TRBJ2-5; D is possibly TRBD2 (5 bases). The CDR3 is made up of 13 amino acids. Germline lookup yields CDR1 SGDLS and CDR2 YYNGEE. V lost 1 base and J lost 1, with 5 bases in between.

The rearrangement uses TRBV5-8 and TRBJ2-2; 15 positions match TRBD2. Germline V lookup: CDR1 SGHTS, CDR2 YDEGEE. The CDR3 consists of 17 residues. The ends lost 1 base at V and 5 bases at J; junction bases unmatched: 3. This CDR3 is CASSLPGLAGGTGELFF. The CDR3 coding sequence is TGTGCCAGCAGCTTGCCGGGACTAGCGGGAGGAACCGGGGAGCTGTTTTTT.

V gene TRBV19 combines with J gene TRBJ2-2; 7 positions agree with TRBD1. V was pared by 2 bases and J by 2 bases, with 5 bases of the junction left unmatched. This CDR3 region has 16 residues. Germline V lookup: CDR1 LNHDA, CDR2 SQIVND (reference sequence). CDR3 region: CASSITGTENTGELFF. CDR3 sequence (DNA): TGTGCCAGTAGTATAACCGGGACAGAAAACACCGGGGAGCTGTTTTTT. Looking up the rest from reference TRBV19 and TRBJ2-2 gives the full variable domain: DGGITQSPKYLFRKEGQNVTLSCEQNLNHDAMYWYRQDPGQGLRLIYYSQIVNDFQKGDIAEGYSVSREKKESFPLTVTSAQKNPTAFYLCASSITGTENTGELFFGEGSRLTVL.

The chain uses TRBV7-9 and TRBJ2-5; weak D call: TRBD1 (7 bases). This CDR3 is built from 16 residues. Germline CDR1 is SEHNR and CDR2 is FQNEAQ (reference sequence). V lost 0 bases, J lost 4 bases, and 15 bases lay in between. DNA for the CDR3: TGTGCCAGCAGCTTAGCGCAAGGGGGCGGGATAGAGACCCAGTACTTC. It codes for CASSLAQGGGIETQYF.

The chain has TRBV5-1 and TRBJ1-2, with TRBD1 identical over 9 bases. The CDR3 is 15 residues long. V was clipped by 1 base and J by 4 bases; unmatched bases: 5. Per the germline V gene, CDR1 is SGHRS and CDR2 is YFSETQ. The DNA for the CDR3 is TGCGCCAGCAGCTTGTTCGGACAGGGGAGCTATGGCTACACCTTC. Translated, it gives CASSLFGQGSYGYTF.

This CDR3 reads CASSITGSGANVLTF. CDR3 nucleotide sequence: TGTGCCAGCAGTATCACAGGGAGTGGGGCCAACGTCCTGACTTTC. The chain couples TRBV28 to TRBJ2-6, with D perhaps TRBD1 (6 bases). CDR1 is MDHEN and CDR2 is SYDVKM in the germline V gene. The CDR3 has 15 residues. V gave up 5 bases and J gave up 3 bases, with 11 bases separating them.

The CDR3, as DNA: TGTGCCAGCAGCGCGCGTGAGACTAGCAGGGACGAGGATACGCAGTATTTT. This sequence encodes CASSARETSRDEDTQYF. The genes are TRBV13 and TRBJ2-3; 7 bases are a match to TRBD2. Looked up from germline, CDR1 is PRHDT and CDR2 is FYEKMQ (reference sequence). CDR3 length equals 17 residues. V lost 5 bases and J lost 6; bases outside the gene matches: 17.

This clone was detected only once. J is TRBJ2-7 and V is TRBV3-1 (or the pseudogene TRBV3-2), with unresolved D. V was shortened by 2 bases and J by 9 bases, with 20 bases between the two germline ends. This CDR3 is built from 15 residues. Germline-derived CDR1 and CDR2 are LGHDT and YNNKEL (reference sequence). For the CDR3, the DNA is TGTGCCAGCAGCCAACAACTTGAAGTCGCCACAGTGCAGTACTTC. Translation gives CASSQQLEVATVQYF.

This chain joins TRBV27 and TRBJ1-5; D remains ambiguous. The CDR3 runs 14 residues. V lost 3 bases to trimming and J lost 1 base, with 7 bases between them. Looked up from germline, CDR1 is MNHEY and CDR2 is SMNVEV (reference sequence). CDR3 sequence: CASSFARSNQPQHF. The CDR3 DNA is TGTGCCAGCAGTTTCGCCAGGAGCAATCAGCCCCAGCATTTT.

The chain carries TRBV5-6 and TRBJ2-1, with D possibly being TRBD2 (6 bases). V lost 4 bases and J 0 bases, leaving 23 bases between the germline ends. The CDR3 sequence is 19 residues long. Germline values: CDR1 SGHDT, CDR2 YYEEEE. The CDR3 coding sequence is TGTGCCAGCAGCGCCCTCCCAAGTCCCGGGACTTCCTCCTACAATGAGCAGTTCTTC. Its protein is CASSALPSPGTSSYNEQFF.